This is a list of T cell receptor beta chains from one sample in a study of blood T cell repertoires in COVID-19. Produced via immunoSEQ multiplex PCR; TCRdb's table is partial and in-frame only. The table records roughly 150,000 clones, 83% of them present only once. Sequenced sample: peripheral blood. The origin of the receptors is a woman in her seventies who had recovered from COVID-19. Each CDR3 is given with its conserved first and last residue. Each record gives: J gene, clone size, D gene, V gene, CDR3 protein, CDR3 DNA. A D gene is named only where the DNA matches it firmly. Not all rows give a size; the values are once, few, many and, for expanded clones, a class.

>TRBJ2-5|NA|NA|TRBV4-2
CASSQGRSSQETQYF
TGTGCCAGCAGCCAAGGCCGGAGTTCCCAAGAGACCCAGTACTTC
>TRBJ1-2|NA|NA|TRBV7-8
CASSNLAGVLRDPRGYTF
TGTGCCAGCAGCAACTTGGCGGGGGTATTAAGGGACCCACGGGGCTACACCTTC
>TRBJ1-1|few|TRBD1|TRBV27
CASSLKGAFEAFF
TGTGCCAGCAGTCTGAAGGGGGCCTTTGAAGCTTTCTTT
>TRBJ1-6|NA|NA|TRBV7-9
CASRPPAATGNSPLHF
TGTGCCAGCAGGCCCCCGGCCGCTACGGGGAATTCACCCCTCCACTTT
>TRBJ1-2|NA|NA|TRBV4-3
CASSQDLAGGRGYTF
TGCGCCAGCAGCCAAGATCTTGCGGGGGGTCGGGGCTACACCTTC
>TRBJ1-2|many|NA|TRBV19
CASSRDKGYGYTF
TGTGCCAGTAGTCGGGACAAGGGCTATGGCTACACCTTC
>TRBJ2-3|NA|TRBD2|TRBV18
CASSPPGGSGYLADTQYF
TGTGCCAGCTCACCCCCTGGTGGTAGCGGGTATCTGGCAGATACGCAGTATTTT
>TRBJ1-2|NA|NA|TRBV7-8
CASSLIRAAGYTF
TGTGCCAGCAGCTTAATCAGGGCAGCTGGCTACACCTTC
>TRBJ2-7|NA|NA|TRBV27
CASSLRDGSYEQYF
TGTGCCAGCAGTTTAAGGGACGGGAGCTACGAGCAGTACTTC
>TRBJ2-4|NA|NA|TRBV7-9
CASSLGAGGSIAKNIQYF
TGTGCCAGCAGCTTAGGGGCAGGGGGGTCTATAGCCAAAAACATTCAGTACTTC
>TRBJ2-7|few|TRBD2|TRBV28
CASSAAGLASEQYF
TGTGCCAGCAGTGCCGCGGGACTAGCCTCCGAGCAGTACTTC
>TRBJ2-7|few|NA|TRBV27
CASSPPFPPYEQYF
TGTGCCAGCAGTCCCCCGTTCCCTCCCTACGAGCAGTACTTC
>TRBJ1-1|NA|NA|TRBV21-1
CASSPVQAKENTEAFF
TGTGCCAGCAGCCCTGTCCAGGCGAAGGAGAACACTGAAGCTTTCTTT
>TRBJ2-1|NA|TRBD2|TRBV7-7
CASSPRGGSTNEQFF
TGTGCCAGCAGCCCCCGGGGGGGCTCCACTAATGAGCAGTTCTTC
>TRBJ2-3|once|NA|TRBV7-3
CASSPGPGGATDTQYF
TGTGCCAGCAGCCCCGGGCCCGGGGGTGCCACAGATACGCAGTATTTT
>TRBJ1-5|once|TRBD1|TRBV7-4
CASSPEQGPGNQPQHF
TGTGCCAGCAGCCCAGAACAGGGGCCGGGCAATCAGCCCCAGCATTTT
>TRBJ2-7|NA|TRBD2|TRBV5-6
CASSLGAAGAYEQYF
TGTGCCAGCAGCTTGGGTGCCGCGGGGGCCTACGAGCAGTACTTC
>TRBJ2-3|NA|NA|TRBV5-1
CASSLVAGAGDTQYF
TGCGCCAGCAGCTTGGTCGCGGGGGCAGGAGATACGCAGTATTTT
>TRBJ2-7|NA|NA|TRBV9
CASSAMVGEYYEQYF
TGTGCCAGCAGCGCCATGGTTGGAGAGTACTACGAGCAGTACTTC
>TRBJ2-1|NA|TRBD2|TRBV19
CASRGSGGPLWGNEQFF
TGTGCCAGTAGGGGTAGCGGGGGCCCCCTCTGGGGGAATGAGCAGTTCTTC
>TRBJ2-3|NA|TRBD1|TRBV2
CASSGQGWDTQYF
TGTGCCAGCAGTGGACAGGGGTGGGATACGCAGTATTTT
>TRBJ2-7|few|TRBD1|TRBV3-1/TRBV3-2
CASSRRGLLYGEQYF
TGTGCCAGCAGCCGAAGGGGGCTACTCTACGGCGAGCAGTACTTC
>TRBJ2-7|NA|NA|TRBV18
CASSREGHSYEQYF
TGTGCCAGCTCACGCGAAGGACACTCCTACGAGCAGTACTTC
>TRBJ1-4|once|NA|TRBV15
CATSIEVGGNEKLFF
TGTGCCACCAGCATTGAGGTGGGGGGTAATGAAAAACTGTTTTTT
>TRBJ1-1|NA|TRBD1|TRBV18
CASSPPSGQGVTEAFF
TGTGCCAGCTCACCGCCTTCCGGACAGGGTGTAACTGAAGCTTTCTTT
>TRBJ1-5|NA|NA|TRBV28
CASSRYLKGWGNQPQHF
TGTGCCAGCAGCAGATACTTAAAGGGGTGGGGAAATCAGCCCCAGCATTTT
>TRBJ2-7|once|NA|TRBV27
CASSFKWEPSYEQYF
TGTGCCAGCAGTTTTAAGTGGGAGCCATCCTACGAGCAGTACTTC
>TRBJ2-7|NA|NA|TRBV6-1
CASSEAWRNDEQYF
TGTGCCAGCAGTGAAGCTTGGAGGAACGACGAGCAGTACTTC
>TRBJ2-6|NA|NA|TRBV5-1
CASSPGAGANVLTF
TGCGCCAGCAGCCCCGGAGCTGGGGCCAACGTCCTGACTTTC
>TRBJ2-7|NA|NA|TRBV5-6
CASSLRRVLYEQYF
TGTGCCAGCAGCTTGAGGCGGGTTCTTTACGAGCAGTACTTC
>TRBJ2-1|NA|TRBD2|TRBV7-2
CASSLSGLAGAPSYNEQFF
TGTGCCAGCAGCTTATCGGGACTAGCGGGAGCCCCCTCCTACAATGAGCAGTTCTTC
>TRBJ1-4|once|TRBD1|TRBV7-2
CASSSSWARGWANEKLFF
TGTGCCAGCAGCTCCAGCTGGGCCAGGGGGTGGGCTAATGAAAAACTGTTTTTT
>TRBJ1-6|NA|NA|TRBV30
CAWSVTLPGMTGSPLHF
TGTGCCTGGAGTGTAACCCTGCCCGGCATGACGGGTTCACCCCTCCACTTT
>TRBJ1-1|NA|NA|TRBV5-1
CASSLATANTEAFF
TGCGCCAGCAGCTTGGCCACAGCGAACACTGAAGCTTTCTTT
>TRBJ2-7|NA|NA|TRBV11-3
CASSSGEDYEQYF
TGTGCCAGCAGCTCTGGGGAGGACTACGAGCAGTACTTC
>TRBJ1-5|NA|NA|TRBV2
CASRGGLRQPQHF
TGTGCCAGCAGGGGGGGGTTGAGGCAGCCCCAGCATTTT
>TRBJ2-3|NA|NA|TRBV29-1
CSVEGADTQYF
TGCAGCGTTGAAGGGGCCGATACGCAGTATTTT
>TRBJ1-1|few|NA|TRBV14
CASSQDRIQAGEAFF
TGTGCCAGCAGCCAAGATAGGATACAGGCGGGAGAGGCTTTCTTT
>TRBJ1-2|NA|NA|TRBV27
CASSLSGAHYGYTF
TGTGCCAGCAGTTTATCGGGGGCTCACTATGGCTACACCTTC
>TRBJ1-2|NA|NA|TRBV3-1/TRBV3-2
CASSQVPPGGGGYTF
TGTGCCAGCAGCCAAGTCCCCCCCGGGGGAGGTGGCTACACCTTC